One and the same sample provided the 26 T cell receptor beta chains below, sequenced in a study of shared clonotypes between healthy human individuals. Assay: immunoSEQ multiplex PCR; the TCRdb copy retains only in-frame clones and omits some. The table lists 600,000 to 800,000 clones, approximately 72% of them singletons. Material: memory CD4+ T cells sorted from blood. Described subset: CD45RA-negative fraction. The receptors shown here come from a woman under 40 in good health.

In DNA, the CDR3 is TGTGCCAGCAGTGTCGACGGGAACTATGGCTACACCTTC. Its protein product is CASSVDGNYGYTF. This chain joins TRBV6-1 and TRBJ1-2, with D uncertain. CDR1 and CDR2 (germline): MNHNS, SASEGT. CDR3 length: 13 amino acids. The V gene lost 4 bases and the J gene lost 2 bases, with 8 bases spanning the gap.

As to this clone: A much larger clone differs from this one at a single base, so this may be a read error. The sample holds other DNA sequences that translate to the same CDR3. The gene calls are TRBV28 and TRBJ1-1; D not resolved. V lost 2 bases to trimming and J lost 1 base, with 2 bases between them. The CDR3 runs 12 residues. CDR1 is MDHEN and CDR2 is SYDVKM in the germline V gene. The DNA of the CDR3 is TGTGCCAGCAGTTTAGAGAACACTGAAGCTTTCTTT. It is translated as CASSLENTEAFF. The full variable domain, rest sourced from reference TRBV28 and TRBJ1-1, is DVKVTQSSRYLVKRTGEKVFLECVQDMDHENMFWYRQDPGLGLRLIYFSYDVKMKEKGDIPEGYSVSREKKERFSLILESASTNQTSMYLCASSLENTEAFFGQGTRLTVV.

The chain links TRBV9 to TRBJ2-5; D may be TRBD1 (5 bases). With 3 bases removed from V and 5 bases from J, the gap between germline ends came to 17 bases. The CDR3 loop spans 15 amino acids. Looked up from germline, CDR1 is SGDLS and CDR2 is YYNGEE. The CDR3 loop is CASSALARGRETQYF. CDR3 coding DNA: TGTGCCAGCAGCGCCCTGGCTAGGGGCCGGGAGACCCAGTACTTC.

J is TRBJ2-1 and V is TRBV7-2; 10 nucleotides agree with TRBD2. Germline CDR1 is SGHTA and CDR2 is FQGNSA. The J segment lost 9 bases and the V segment lost 1 base, leaving 9 bases of the junction unmatched. The CDR3 runs 16 residues. The CDR3 reads CASSLEPAGGESEQFF. The CDR3 region has the DNA TGTGCCAGCAGCTTAGAACCAGCGGGAGGGGAGAGTGAGCAGTTCTTC.

This CDR3 reads CASSLFWDVSNEQFF. The CDR3 DNA reads TGTGCCAGCAGCTTATTTTGGGACGTTTCTAATGAGCAGTTCTTC. The chain recombines TRBV11-2 with TRBJ2-1; the D gene could be TRBD1 or TRBD2 (5 bases each). V was cut by 2 bases and J by 7 bases, with 15 bases left in between. CDR3 length equals 15 residues. The V gene's germline CDR1 is SGHAT and CDR2 FQNNGV.

The chain combines TRBV30 with TRBJ2-7; D may be TRBD2 (5 bases). The germline gives CDR1 GTSNPN, CDR2 SVGIG (reference sequence). The germline V and J ends were trimmed by 3 bases and 4 bases, with 13 bases remaining between them. The CDR3 runs 13 residues. The CDR3 here is CAWRSPSQYEQYF. CDR3 in DNA: TGTGCCTGGAGGTCCCCTAGCCAATACGAGCAGTACTTC.

The chain has TRBV5-1 and TRBJ2-7, with 7 bases matching TRBD2. Germline trimming cut 0 bases from V and 7 bases from J; bases unmatched to any gene: 13. The CDR3 has 16 amino acids. Germline V gene lookup returns CDR1 SGHRS and CDR2 YFSETQ. Here the CDR3 reads CASSLATRAGAREQYF. Here the CDR3 DNA reads TGCGCCAGCAGCTTGGCCACGCGGGCGGGAGCCCGAGAGCAGTACTTC. The full variable domain, with the rest looked up from reference TRBV5-1 and TRBJ2-7, is KAGVTQTPRYLIKTRGQQVTLSCSPISGHRSVSWYQQTPGQGLQFLFEYFSETQRNKGNFPGRFSGRQFSNSRSEMNVSTLELGDSALYLCASSLATRAGAREQYFGPGTRLTVT.

The sample holds many counts of this clone. This rearrangement joins TRBV7-9 to TRBJ1-4; D possibly corresponds to TRBD1 (6 bases). The CDR3 runs 15 residues. The V gene lost 5 bases and the J gene lost 7 bases, with 17 bases spanning the gap. The germline V gene encodes CDR1 SEHNR and CDR2 FQNEAQ (reference sequence). The CDR3 protein is CASSGRGGGSEKLFF. The CDR3 coding sequence is TGTGCCAGCAGCGGACGTGGAGGGGGGAGTGAAAAACTGTTTTTT.

The chain couples TRBV14 to TRBJ2-7; D may correspond to TRBD1 or TRBD2 (6 bases each). Germline V CDR1 and CDR2: SGHDN, FVKESK. Trimming shortened V by 3 bases and J by 2 bases, and 20 bases separated the two germline ends. The CDR3 has 17 residues. The CDR3 loop is CASSHLPGKGGPYEQYF. CDR3 bases: TGTGCCAGCAGCCACCTCCCAGGGAAAGGGGGGCCCTACGAGCAGTACTTC. Looking up the rest from reference TRBV14 and TRBJ2-7 gives the full variable domain: EAGVTQFPSHSVIEKGQTVTLRCDPISGHDNLYWYRRVMGKEIKFLLHFVKESKQDESGMPNNRFLAERTGGTYSTLKVQPAELEDSGVYFCASSHLPGKGGPYEQYFGPGTRLTVT.

This rearrangement joins TRBV13 to TRBJ2-3, with a possible D match to TRBD2 (6 bases). The CDR3 runs to 15 residues. V was shortened by 5 bases and J by 4 bases, with 16 bases between the two germline ends. CDR1 and CDR2 (germline): PRHDT, FYEKMQ (reference sequence). The CDR3 nucleotides are TGTGCCAGCAGCCGCTCGCCTAGCGACGCAGATACGCAGTATTTT. Amino acid sequence: CASSRSPSDADTQYF.

This clone was counted once. The rearrangement joins TRBV18 to TRBJ1-1, with TRBD1 as a possible D gene (6 bases). Germline-derived CDR1 and CDR2 are KGHSH and LQKENI. The CDR3 totals 15 residues. V lost 2 bases and J 1 base, leaving 11 bases between the germline ends. Here the CDR3 reads CASSPSGAKNTEAFF. CDR3 in DNA: TGTGCCAGCTCACCATCGGGGGCAAAGAACACTGAAGCTTTCTTT.

This rearrangement joins TRBV27 to TRBJ1-2; 8 bases fit TRBD1. In germline, CDR1 is MNHEY, CDR2 SMNVEV (reference sequence). The V and J ends lost 5 bases and 7 bases, in that order; junction bases with no gene match: 9. There are 14 residues in the CDR3. CDR3 in amino acids: CASSRKSTGVGYTF. The CDR3 nucleotides read TGTGCCAGCAGTCGGAAATCGACAGGGGTTGGCTACACCTTC.

The rearrangement joins TRBV19 to TRBJ1-4; D might be TRBD1 (5 bases). The V and J ends lost 6 bases and 3 bases respectively, with 14 bases between them. The CDR3 totals 15 residues. Germline assignment: CDR1 LNHDA and CDR2 SQIVND (reference sequence). CDR3 coding DNA: TGTGCCAGTAGGGGCCCTCAAGGGGCTAATGAAAAACTGTTTTTT. Protein product: CASRGPQGANEKLFF.

The chain uses TRBV5-1 and TRBJ1-5; D remains ambiguous. Trimming took 0 bases from V and 2 from J, leaving 6 bases between them. Looked up from germline, CDR1 is SGHRS and CDR2 is YFSETQ. This CDR3 has 14 amino acids. The CDR3 here is CASSLEPGNQPQHF. The DNA for the CDR3 is TGCGCCAGCAGCTTGGAACCTGGCAATCAGCCCCAGCATTTT. Variable domain in full (rest from reference TRBV5-1 and TRBJ1-5): KAGVTQTPRYLIKTRGQQVTLSCSPISGHRSVSWYQQTPGQGLQFLFEYFSETQRNKGNFPGRFSGRQFSNSRSEMNVSTLELGDSALYLCASSLEPGNQPQHFGDGTRLSIL.

This chain links TRBV7-8 with TRBJ2-5, with 7 nucleotides matching TRBD1. CDR3 length: 15 residues. After removal of 5 bases from V and 5 bases from J, the junction contained 11 bases not matched to a gene. Germline V gene data show CDR1 as SGHVS and CDR2 as FQNEAQ. CDR3 coding DNA: TGTGCCAGCAGCACCCGACAGGGTTTGGGTGAGACCCAGTACTTC. Protein: CASSTRQGLGETQYF.

This chain joins TRBV7-9 and TRBJ2-7; possible D gene TRBD2, 6 bases. CDR1 is SEHNR and CDR2 is FQNEAQ in the germline V gene (reference sequence). V dropped 5 bases and J dropped 0 bases, with 11 bases sitting between them. This CDR3 is 14 amino acids long. Here the CDR3 DNA reads TGTGCCAGCAGCAAAAGCGGGCTCTCCTACGAGCAGTACTTC. It specifies CASSKSGLSYEQYF.

Details on this clone: Relative to the germline gene, one junction end is altered; a read error may explain this. This sample includes further DNA sequences coding for the same CDR3. The J gene is TRBJ2-5, the V gene TRBV6-5; D could derive from TRBD1 or TRBD2 (5 bases each). Germline lookup yields CDR1 MNHEY and CDR2 SVGAGI. The CDR3 spans 13 residues. The CDR3 spells CASTPWGLETQYF. Here the CDR3 DNA reads TGTGCCAGCACTCCGTGGGGGTTGGAGACCCAATACTTC.

A word on this clone: A read error may explain this, as a much larger clone is one base away. In the same sample, other DNA sequences code for this CDR3. This rearrangement joins TRBV6-1 to TRBJ2-1; D is unresolved. The ends were cut back, 5 bases at V and 4 bases at J, with 3 bases in the middle. The CDR3 spans 11 residues. Germline-derived CDR1 and CDR2 are MNHNS and SASEGT. In nucleotides, the CDR3 is TGTGCCAGCAGTTTTTACAATGAGCAGTTCTTC. Its translation: CASSFYNEQFF.

The chain links TRBV11-1 to TRBJ2-1; D is possibly TRBD2 (6 bases). This CDR3 has 13 amino acids. The V gene's germline CDR1 is SGHAT and CDR2 FQDESV (reference sequence). Trimming removed 4 bases from V and 6 bases from J, with 10 bases in between. The CDR3 coding sequence is TGTGCCAGCAGCTCCGGGGGTGGCAATGAGCAGTTCTTC. Translating it yields CASSSGGGNEQFF.

This clone appeared a few times. The chain uses TRBV7-3 and TRBJ1-6; D is undetermined. Trimming cost V 8 bases and J 8 bases, with 13 bases left between them. The CDR3 has 13 amino acids. Looked up from germline, CDR1 is SGHTA and CDR2 is FQGTGA. CDR3 amino acids: CASRLYPDSPLHF. CDR3 sequence (DNA): TGTGCCAGCCGGTTATATCCAGATTCACCCCTCCACTTT.

The rearrangement uses TRBV20-1 and TRBJ1-1; D is unresolved. Germline V lookup: CDR1 DFQATT, CDR2 SNEGSKA (reference sequence). The V and J ends lost 2 bases and 6 bases respectively, with 7 bases between them. The CDR3 loop spans 11 amino acids. CDR3 DNA: TGCAGTGCTAGACTGCAGGCTGAAGCTTTCTTT. This encodes CSARLQAEAFF.

This rearrangement joins TRBV27 to TRBJ2-5, with TRBD2 matching 8 bases. The junction had 5 bases not matched to a gene; V was cut back by 3 bases and J by 5 bases. This CDR3 contains 14 residues. CDR1 is MNHEY, CDR2 SMNVEV, per germline (reference sequence). The CDR3 is CASSLVAGIETQYF. CDR3 sequence (DNA): TGTGCCAGCAGTTTGGTAGCGGGAATTGAGACCCAGTACTTC.

The V and J genes are TRBV7-9 and TRBJ2-7; 11 bases fit TRBD2. The CDR3 runs to 16 residues. V gave up 3 bases and J gave up 5 bases; unmatched junction bases: 9. Per the germline V gene, CDR1 is SEHNR and CDR2 is FQNEAQ (reference sequence). CDR3 DNA: TGTGCCAGCAGCTTGGGGAGACTAGCGGGACGCGACGAGCAGTACTTC. Amino acids: CASSLGRLAGRDEQYF.

The chain uses TRBV27 and TRBJ2-3; no definite D call. The CDR3 loop spans 14 amino acids. V was shortened by 4 bases and J by 5 bases, with 13 bases between the two germline ends. Germline CDR1 is MNHEY and CDR2 is SMNVEV (reference sequence). The CDR3, as DNA: TGTGCCAGCAGTTATAAGGGTGGCGTAGATACGCAGTATTTT. Protein sequence: CASSYKGGVDTQYF.

The chain couples TRBV7-2 to TRBJ1-2, with TRBD1 matching 7 bases. The trim removed 5 bases at V and 3 bases at J, leaving 6 bases unmatched. Per germline, CDR1 SGHTA and CDR2 FQGNSA. This CDR3 has 14 residues. CDR3 sequence: CASSPRQGDYGYTF. The CDR3 nucleotides are TGTGCCAGCAGCCCGCGACAGGGAGACTATGGCTACACCTTC.

This clone was seen many times. Written as DNA, the CDR3 is TGTGCCAGCAGACGACAGGGCCTTTCTAACTATGGCTACACCTTC. It specifies CASRRQGLSNYGYTF. The chain links TRBV13 to TRBJ1-2, with 7 bases fitting TRBD1. This CDR3 region has 15 residues. With 6 bases clipped from V and 0 bases from J, the junction kept 7 bases outside the gene matches. CDR1 and CDR2 (germline): PRHDT, FYEKMQ (reference sequence).